Presented here are 18 T cell receptor beta chains from one specimen sequenced in a study of blood T cell repertoires in COVID-19 (TCRdb year 2020). Library method: the immunoSEQ multiplex PCR assay. TCRdb obtained this table from immuneACCESS and retained in-frame rearrangements with V and J assigned. These tables miss some clones; where compared with another copy, unresolved V genes account for less than half of the shortfall, and the remainder is unexplained. The sample table shows 150,000 or so clones, and around 87% are seen once. Together, the top ten hold approximately 4% of the sample. The specimen sequenced was PBMCs or T cells enriched from blood (not recorded which). The receptor set was obtained from a woman aged 40 to 49 who had been exposed to COVID-19.

This clone appeared once. The chain uses TRBV6-5 and TRBJ1-1; tentatively, D is TRBD1 (5 bases). Deletions cut 7 bases from V and 1 base from J, with 10 bases between. This CDR3 contains 13 residues. Germline CDR1 and CDR2: MNHEY and SVGAGI. The CDR3 loop is CASTSGGNTEAFF. The DNA for the CDR3 is TGTGCCAGCACTTCCGGGGGGAACACTGAAGCTTTCTTT.

This sequence joins TRBV28 and TRBJ1-6, with TRBD1 as a possible D gene (5 bases). Trimming removed 2 bases at V and 4 bases at J, with 15 bases between. CDR1 and CDR2 (germline): MDHEN, SYDVKM. This CDR3 has 17 residues. CDR3 DNA sequence: TGTGCCAGCAGTTTAGGGTGGTCAGGGACTTATAATTCACCCCTCCACTTT. Translating it yields CASSLGWSGTYNSPLHF.

This clone was observed a handful of times. J is TRBJ1-1 and V is TRBV4-2; D remains ambiguous. This CDR3 is 13 amino acids long. CDR1 and CDR2 from the germline V gene are LGHNA and YNFKEQ. Trimming removed 2 bases from V and 4 bases from J, with 8 bases in between. For the CDR3, the DNA is TGTGCCAGCAGCCAACAGTCTCCCACTGAAGCTTTCTTT. Amino acid sequence: CASSQQSPTEAFF.

This clone was counted a few times. This sequence joins TRBV7-6 and TRBJ2-1, with D maybe TRBD1 (6 bases). This CDR3 region has 16 residues. Trimming pared 5 bases from V and 5 bases from J, leaving 19 bases between. CDR1 is SGHVS and CDR2 is FNYEAQ in the germline V gene. The CDR3 loop is CASSPRTARRNNEQFF. CDR3 coding DNA: TGTGCCAGCAGCCCACGGACAGCCCGAAGAAACAATGAGCAGTTCTTC.

V usage is TRBV27 and J usage is TRBJ2-7; 7 nucleotides agree with TRBD2. The CDR3 has 15 amino acids. The ends lost 3 bases at V and 3 bases at J; junction bases unmatched: 8. Germline V gene data show CDR1 as MNHEY and CDR2 as SMNVEV (reference sequence). The CDR3 DNA follows: TGTGCCAGCAGTTTCGGGACTGTAGCGGGCTACGAGCAGTACTTC. It is translated as CASSFGTVAGYEQYF.

V gene TRBV9 combines with J gene TRBJ2-3, with 10 bases identical to TRBD2. CDR1 and CDR2 from the germline V gene are SGDLS and YYNGEE. The CDR3 contains 12 residues. The CDR3 coding sequence is TGTGCTAGCGGGGGGACCACAGATACGCAGTATTTT. Amino acids: CASGGTTDTQYF.

This rearrangement joins TRBV12-5 to TRBJ2-3; 12 nucleotides agree with TRBD2. The CDR3 runs 16 residues. V was clipped by 0 bases and J by 4 bases; unmatched bases: 2. CDR1 LGHNT and CDR2 FRNRAP come from the germline V gene. For the CDR3, the DNA is TGTGCTAGTGGTTTGGTGGCTAGCGGGGGGGCAGATACGCAGTATTTT. This translates into CASGLVASGGADTQYF.

The rearrangement uses TRBV7-6 and TRBJ1-1; unclear D gene. There are 14 residues in the CDR3. Per the germline V gene, CDR1 is SGHVS and CDR2 is FNYEAQ. Trimming pared 2 bases from V and 2 bases from J, leaving 9 bases between. The CDR3 DNA reads as TGTGCCAGCAGCTTACGGGTAGGAAACACTGAAGCTTTCTTT. Protein product: CASSLRVGNTEAFF.

This clone was counted once. The chain couples TRBV28 to TRBJ2-3, with TRBD2 matching 13 bases. This CDR3 is built from 17 residues. J gave up 4 bases and V 6 bases, and 10 bases lay outside the gene matches. Germline lookup yields CDR1 MDHEN and CDR2 SYDVKM. DNA of the CDR3: TGTGCCAGCAGACCACCGGGACTAGCGGGATCCCCAGATACGCAGTATTTT. Amino acid sequence: CASRPPGLAGSPDTQYF.

The chain uses TRBV19 and TRBJ1-1; D ambiguous. The V end was cut by 7 bases, the J end by 4 bases, with 13 bases between. Germline CDR1 LNHDA, CDR2 SQIVND (reference sequence). There are 13 residues in the CDR3. In DNA form, the CDR3 reads TGTGCCAGTAATATCCCAGCGAGCACTGAAGCTTTCTTT. Its translation is CASNIPASTEAFF.

The rearrangement uses TRBV25-1 and TRBJ2-7; possibly TRBD2 for D (5 bases). V dropped 3 bases and J dropped 6 bases, with 12 bases sitting between them. The CDR3 has 13 amino acids. Germline CDR1 is MGHDK and CDR2 is SYGVNS. The CDR3: CASSDRAGGEQYF. The CDR3 DNA reads as TGTGCCAGCAGTGATCGGGCCGGAGGCGAGCAGTACTTC.

This chain joins TRBV2 and TRBJ2-7; TRBD2 aligns across 7 bases. Germline loops: CDR1 SNHLY, CDR2 FYNNEI. The CDR3 contains 14 residues. J gave up 3 bases and V 7 bases, and 9 bases lay outside the gene matches. CDR3 bases: TGTGCCAGCACCCGGACTAGTTTCGGCTACGAGCAGTACTTC. Protein product: CASTRTSFGYEQYF.

The chain couples TRBV4-1 to TRBJ2-3; 7 nucleotides agree with TRBD2. Germline V gene sequence: CDR1 MGHRA, CDR2 YSYEKL. The CDR3 extends over 16 amino acids. V lost 1 base, J lost 2 bases, and 6 bases stayed unmatched. The CDR3 DNA is TGCGCCAGCAGCCAAGCAGGAAGCGGGGTCACAGATACGCAGTATTTT. Its protein is CASSQAGSGVTDTQYF.

V gene TRBV19 combines with J gene TRBJ1-2; a weak D match, TRBD1 (5 bases). With 6 bases removed from V and 0 bases from J, the gap between germline ends came to 11 bases. Germline CDR1 LNHDA, CDR2 SQIVND (reference sequence). CDR3 length equals 14 residues. CDR3 in DNA: TGTGCCAGTAGGCGGGGACTCTCTAACTATGGCTACACCTTC. Encoded protein: CASRRGLSNYGYTF.

The chain carries TRBV28 and TRBJ1-5; 8 nucleotides line up with TRBD1. V gave up 3 bases and J gave up 1 base; unmatched junction bases: 2. In germline, CDR1 is MDHEN, CDR2 SYDVKM. The CDR3 totals 15 residues. The CDR3 coding sequence is TGTGCCAGCAGTTTTCAGGGGGCCAGCAATCAGCCCCAGCATTTT. Translating it yields CASSFQGASNQPQHF. Supplemented by reference TRBV28 and TRBJ1-5, the full variable domain reads DVKVTQSSRYLVKRTGEKVFLECVQDMDHENMFWYRQDPGLGLRLIYFSYDVKMKEKGDIPEGYSVSREKKERFSLILESASTNQTSMYLCASSFQGASNQPQHFGDGTRLSIL.

CDR3 nucleotides: TGTGCCAGCAGCTTAGCCAACAGGGGCTATGGCTACACCTTC. Translating gives CASSLANRGYGYTF. This chain joins TRBV7-9 and TRBJ1-2; TRBD1 matches 7 bases. The CDR3 is made up of 14 amino acids. The germline gives CDR1 SEHNR, CDR2 FQNEAQ (reference sequence). The junction had 2 bases not matched to a gene; V was cut back by 0 bases and J by 4 bases.

V and J are TRBV25-1 and TRBJ2-7, with 7 bases matching TRBD2. The CDR3 runs 13 residues. Per the germline V gene, CDR1 is MGHDK and CDR2 is SYGVNS. The V gene end was trimmed by 5 bases and the J gene end by 3 bases; junction bases not matched to a gene: 4. The CDR3 spells CASSIGGSYEQYF. The CDR3 nucleotides are TGTGCCAGCAGTATCGGCGGGAGCTACGAGCAGTACTTC.

The CDR3 sequence is CASSIDLDSPLHF. The CDR3 DNA reads as TGTGCCAGTAGTATAGATCTAGATTCACCCCTCCACTTT. The V and J genes are TRBV19 and TRBJ1-6; D not certain. The germline V gene has CDR1 LNHDA and CDR2 SQIVND (reference sequence). V shed 0 bases and J shed 8 bases, with 5 bases lying between them. The CDR3 contains 13 residues.